A single sample is the source of the 6 T cell receptor beta chains below, sequenced in a study of regulatory and conventional T cells in RAG deficiency. TCRdb's table, derived via immunoSEQ multiplex PCR, lists solely in-frame clones and lacks some. The sample holds approximately 12,000 clones; roughly 95% are singletons and the top ten take approximately 1.5%. Genomic DNA came from blood regulatory T cells gated CD4+ CD25-high CD127-low. In addition, the sample was reused for a study of regulatory T cells. This second study says: The PCR used 52 TRBV and 13 TRBJ primers.

The sequenced material came from CD127- CD25+ CD4+ Tregs sorted from blood. Every receptor here comes from a human donor in good health.

The chain has TRBV6-1 and TRBJ2-6; D might be TRBD2 (6 bases). Germline V CDR1 and CDR2: MNHNS, SASEGT. Trimming pared 3 bases from V and 1 base from J, leaving 16 bases between. The CDR3 is made up of 18 amino acids. The DNA for the CDR3 is TGTGCCAGCAGTGATGCAGGGAGGTTGGTTTCTGGGGCCAACGTCCTGACTTTC. Translated: CASSDAGRLVSGANVLTF.

The chain joins TRBV6-1 to TRBJ1-5; 9 nucleotides match TRBD1. CDR1 and CDR2 (germline): MNHNS, SASEGT. V shed 1 base, J shed 4 bases, and the junction held 5 bases outside the gene matches. CDR3 length: 16 amino acids. CDR3 DNA: TGTGCCAGCAGTGAAGGGGACAGGGTCAAGAATCAGCCCCAGCATTTT. Its protein product is CASSEGDRVKNQPQHF.

The CDR3 loop is CASSLRAKNIQYF. In DNA form, the CDR3 reads TGTGCCAGCAGTTTGAGAGCCAAAAACATTCAGTACTTC. The rearrangement uses TRBV6-5 and TRBJ2-4; D is unclear. The CDR3 runs to 13 residues. V was clipped by 4 bases and J by 0 bases, with 4 bases between them. Germline-derived CDR1 and CDR2 are MNHEY and SVGAGI.

The chain is built from TRBV11-2 and TRBJ1-1; D perhaps matches TRBD1 (5 bases). CDR3 size: 12 residues. Germline CDR1 and CDR2: SGHAT and FQNNGV. V lost 6 bases, J lost 4 bases, and 9 bases lay in between. The CDR3 region is CASSPGFTEAFF. For the CDR3, the DNA is TGTGCCAGCAGTCCAGGGTTCACTGAAGCTTTCTTT.

V gene TRBV4-2 combines with J gene TRBJ1-3; D remains unclear. Looked up from germline, CDR1 is LGHNA and CDR2 is YNFKEQ. The CDR3 covers 16 residues. Trimming left V 2 bases short and J 4 bases short, with 15 bases between. CDR3 sequence: CASSQRTLGSGNTIYF. The DNA for the CDR3 is TGTGCCAGCAGCCAAAGGACTCTGGGTTCCGGAAACACCATATATTTT.

The rearrangement joins TRBV21-1 to TRBJ1-2. TRBV21-1 is termed a pseudogene. The CDR3 sequence is 16 residues long. The CDR3 sequence is CATPPLQRDRFYGYTF. CDR3 nucleotide sequence: TGTGCCACCCCTCCATTGCAGCGGGATCGCTTCTATGGCTACACCTTC.